Below, one TCR beta chain is given with its context. Generated by immunoSEQ multiplex PCR, the TCRdb table keeps only in-frame clones and is missing some. The repertoire holds about 51,000 clones, with 85% to 95% as singletons. The sample is drawn from a study of T cell changes during pregnancy in multiple sclerosis. Germline V gene sequence: CDR1 LGHNT, CDR2 FRNRAP. The V segment lost 7 bases and the J segment 5 bases; nucleotides outside the gene matches: 7. The CDR3 loop spans 14 amino acids. The chain joins TRBV12-5 to TRBJ1-1, with 10 bases identical to TRBD1. This TCR was recovered from a female donor with multiple sclerosis, enrolled in a pregnancy study. The sample here was peripheral blood, taken in the second trimester of pregnancy. The CDR3 spells CASVRTGGYTEAFF. CDR3 coding DNA: TGTGCTAGTGTCCGGACAGGGGGTTATACTGAAGCTTTCTTT.